These 18 T cell receptor beta chains originate from one sample sequenced in a study of CD8+CD57+ T cells in acquired aplastic anemia. The template for TCR beta VDJ and CDR3 sequence profiling was genomic DNA. TCRdb reprocessed the reads with MiXCR, giving one entry per CDR3 protein. The sample records more than 150,000 distinct CDR3 sequences, roughly 50% being singletons. Patients sequenced had flow cytometry evidence of CD8+CD57+ cell expansion. The sample was sorted CD4+, CD8+, or CD8+CD57+ T cells (not recorded which) from PBMCs. Source of these receptors: a human donor with aplastic anemia.

This clonotype has a handful of counts. This sequence joins TRBV6-1 and TRBJ1-6; 9 bases map to TRBD1. The CDR3 is 13 residues long. Germline values: CDR1 MNHNS, CDR2 SASEGT. The V gene end was trimmed by 7 bases and the J gene end by 8 bases; junction bases not matched to a gene: 3. The CDR3 sequence is CASIRQGDSPLHF. The CDR3 DNA reads as TGTGCCAGCATCAGACAGGGGGATTCACCCCTCCACTTT.

About this clonotype: A much larger clone differs from this one at a single base, so this may be a read error. The chain is built from TRBV5-6 and TRBJ1-4; D gene uncertain. Germline V gene data show CDR1 as SGHDT and CDR2 as YYEEEE. CDR3 length: 13 amino acids. CDR3 coding DNA: TGTGCCAGCAGAGGGCAGCATAATGAAAACCTGTTTTTT. Translating it yields CASRGQHNENLFF.

The table lists this clonotype with many counts. The V call is TRBV2, the J call TRBJ1-4; TRBD1 is a possible D gene (5 bases). CDR1 SNHLY and CDR2 FYNNEI come from the germline V gene. The CDR3 sequence is 15 residues long. Trimming cost V 5 bases and J 4 bases, with 14 bases left between them. The CDR3: CASSPRQTYNEKLFF. The CDR3 bases are TGTGCCAGCAGTCCGAGACAGACCTATAATGAAAAACTGTTTTTT.

CDR3 in amino acids: CASSAQGIPISGANVLTF. CDR3 nucleotides: TGTGCCAGCAGTGCACAGGGGATCCCTATTTCTGGGGCCAACGTCCTGACTTTC. This chain connects TRBV2 to TRBJ2-6; 7 nucleotides agree with TRBD1. From germline, CDR1 is SNHLY and CDR2 FYNNEI. The CDR3 spans 18 residues. V trimming: 4 bases; J trimming: 1 base; junction bases outside the gene matches: 10.

Written as DNA, the CDR3 is TGTGCCACCACCAAGGGAGGATCTAGAGGGACAGATACGCAGTATTTT. Translating it yields CATTKGGSRGTDTQYF. V usage is TRBV15 and J usage is TRBJ2-3; maybe TRBD2 (6 bases). The CDR3 sequence is 16 residues long. Per the germline V gene, CDR1 is LNHNV and CDR2 is YYDKDF (reference sequence). V lost 7 bases and J lost 3, with 20 bases in between.

CDR3 sequence (DNA): TGTGCCAGCAGTTTAGGGACAGGGGGCAGGTCAGATACGCAGTATTTT. Amino acid sequence: CASSLGTGGRSDTQYF. The chain uses TRBV12-3 or TRBV12-4 and TRBJ2-3; the match to TRBD1 covers 11 bases. There are 16 residues in the CDR3. The J segment lost 4 bases and the V segment lost 1 base, leaving 4 bases of the junction unmatched.

Ten or more counts support this clonotype. V usage is TRBV19 and J usage is TRBJ1-6; tentatively, D is TRBD1 (6 bases). V was pared by 9 bases and J by 4 bases, with 13 bases between. CDR1 and CDR2 (germline): LNHDA, SQIVND (reference sequence). CDR3 length: 14 residues. CDR3 coding DNA: TGTGCCAGCCGGGCGGACAGTTATAATTCACCCCTCCACTTT. Amino acids: CASRADSYNSPLHF.

The genes are TRBV15 and TRBJ1-5, with a possible D match to TRBD1 (6 bases). V was pared by 3 bases and J by 9 bases, with 12 bases between. The CDR3 spans 13 residues. Germline V lookup: CDR1 LNHNV, CDR2 YYDKDF (reference sequence). The CDR3 sequence is CATSSRGQSPQHF. CDR3 sequence (DNA): TGTGCCACCAGCAGCAGAGGACAGTCGCCCCAGCATTTT.

Note on this clonotype: The junction departs from germline at one end; a sequencing error may be responsible. The V gene is TRBV15, the J gene TRBJ2-1, with D perhaps given as TRBD1 or TRBD2 (6 bases each). Looked up from germline, CDR1 is LNHNV and CDR2 is YYDKDF (reference sequence). This CDR3 spans 15 amino acids. The CDR3 DNA sequence: TGTGCCACCAGTACCGGGACCGACGGGGGCAATAAGCAGTTCTTC. As protein: CATSTGTDGGNKQFF. Filled out from reference TRBV15 and TRBJ2-1, the complete variable domain reads DAMVIQNPRYQVTQFGKPVTLSCSQTLNHNVMYWYQQKSSQAPKLLFHYYDKDFNNEADTPDNFQSRRPNTSFCFLDIRSPGLGDTAMYLCATSTGTDGGNKQFFGPGTRLTVL.

This clonotype was observed a few times. This chain joins TRBV2 and TRBJ1-5; 10 bases map to TRBD1. CDR3 length: 15 amino acids. J lost 1 base, V lost 4 bases, and 1 base had no gene match. Germline CDR1 and CDR2: SNHLY and FYNNEI. CDR3 sequence (DNA): TGTGCCAGCAGTGGGACAGGGGGGAGCAATCAGCCCCAGCATTTT. Protein product: CASSGTGGSNQPQHF.

This clonotype occurred a few times. The chain is built from TRBV6-1 and TRBJ1-5; D unresolved. V dropped 2 bases and J dropped 0 bases, with 17 bases sitting between them. The CDR3 loop spans 18 amino acids. The germline gives CDR1 MNHNS, CDR2 SASEGT. The CDR3, as DNA: TGTGCCAGCAGTGAAATGTTGGTGCTGACCGATAGCAATCAGCCCCAGCATTTT. Its protein is CASSEMLVLTDSNQPQHF.

In its sample, this clonotype was seen a few times. The chain has TRBV11-2 and TRBJ1-3; D is uncertain. Germline V gene data show CDR1 as SGHAT and CDR2 as FQNNGV. The V end was cut by 1 base, the J end by 2 bases, with 12 bases between. This CDR3 spans 16 amino acids. CDR3 nucleotide sequence: TGTGCCAGCAGCTTAGGACACAGCGGCACTGGAAACACCATATATTTT. It codes for CASSLGHSGTGNTIYF. Complete variable domain (other parts from reference TRBV11-2 and TRBJ1-3): EAGVAQSPRYKIIEKRQSVAFWCNPISGHATLYWYQQILGQGPKLLIQFQNNGVVDDSQLPKDRFSAERLKGVDSTLKIQPAKLEDSAVYLCASSLGHSGTGNTIYFGEGSWLTVV.

Many counts were recorded for this clonotype. The chain has TRBV5-1 and TRBJ2-5; 16 bases match TRBD2. CDR1 and CDR2 (germline): SGHRS, YFSETQ. Losses at the gene ends were 3 bases for V and 4 bases for J; bases not matched to a gene: 6. The CDR3 has 17 amino acids. CDR3 sequence reads: CASSYSGTSGGVETQYF. Here the CDR3 DNA reads TGCGCCAGCAGCTATTCCGGGACTAGCGGGGGGGTAGAGACCCAGTACTTC.

This clonotype was counted only a few times. The genes are TRBV2 and TRBJ1-2; no definite D call. CDR1 and CDR2 from the germline V gene are SNHLY and FYNNEI. V lost 4 bases and J 4 bases, leaving 7 bases between the germline ends. The CDR3 sequence is 12 residues long. CDR3 region: CASSVQAYGYTF. Written as DNA, the CDR3 is TGTGCCAGCAGTGTCCAGGCCTATGGCTACACCTTC.

This rearrangement joins TRBV7-3 to TRBJ1-2; TRBD1 agrees at 10 bases. CDR3 length: 14 residues. The junction had 5 bases not matched to a gene; V was cut back by 5 bases and J by 5 bases. Per germline, CDR1 SGHTA and CDR2 FQGTGA. CDR3 loop: CASSETGQGYGYTF. CDR3 DNA: TGTGCCAGCAGCGAGACGGGACAGGGGTATGGCTACACCTTC.

This clonotype showed up just a few times. The chain recombines TRBV3-1 with TRBJ2-2; possibly TRBD1 for D (6 bases). Trimming removed 2 bases at V and 8 bases at J, with 18 bases between. Per the germline V gene, CDR1 is LGHDT and CDR2 is YNNKEL (reference sequence). CDR3 length: 16 residues. DNA for the CDR3: TGTGCCAGCAGCCAATCCGACACACAGGGTAGAGGGGAGCTGTTTTTT. Its protein is CASSQSDTQGRGELFF.

This chain connects TRBV13 to TRBJ1-3; unclear D gene. CDR3 size: 16 residues. Trimming removed 0 bases at V and 0 bases at J, with 9 bases between. Germline-derived CDR1 and CDR2 are PRHDT and FYEKMQ (reference sequence). The CDR3 loop reads CASSLGNVVSGNTIYF. The DNA for the CDR3 is TGTGCCAGCAGCTTAGGCAATGTTGTCTCTGGAAACACCATATATTTT.

In this sample, this clonotype turned up many times. V is TRBV28 and J is TRBJ1-5, with D unclear. The CDR3 has 11 residues. V was shortened by 8 bases and J by 3 bases, with 5 bases between the two germline ends. Germline values: CDR1 MDHEN, CDR2 SYDVKM. The DNA of the CDR3 is TGTGCCAGCGGGATCAATCAGCCCCAGCATTTT. This encodes CASGINQPQHF. Full variable domain (outside the CDR3, taken from reference TRBV28 and TRBJ1-5): DVKVTQSSRYLVKRTGEKVFLECVQDMDHENMFWYRQDPGLGLRLIYFSYDVKMKEKGDIPEGYSVSREKKERFSLILESASTNQTSMYLCASGINQPQHFGDGTRLSIL.